This T cell receptor (beta chain) emerged from a study of PD-L1 blockade in urothelial cancer. Study-wide context: The researchers analyzed blood 3 weeks (second dose) and 6 weeks after treatment start. Blood samples had a median of approximately 150,000 T cells.

Profiling relied on immunoSEQ multiplex PCR, and the TCRdb table lists in-frame clones only, not all of them. The profile shows some 22,000 clones, approximately 89% of them singletons. The V segment lost 5 bases and the J segment 7 bases; nucleotides outside the gene matches: 7. Germline V gene sequence: CDR1 SGHTA, CDR2 FQGTGA. The CDR3 consists of 15 residues. The sample's time point: peripheral blood 6 weeks after treatment start. The chain links TRBV7-3 to TRBJ2-3, with 12 bases fitting TRBD2. The sequence derives from a woman aged 60-75 years with urothelial cancer. Sequencing was performed on PBMCs, taken around atezolizumab (anti-PD-L1) treatment. The CDR3 is CASSTPSGGANTQYF. The CDR3 bases are TGTGCCAGCAGCACTCCTAGCGGGGGGGCGAATACGCAGTATTTT. The complete variable domain, with remaining parts taken from reference TRBV7-3 and TRBJ2-3, reads GAGVSQTPSNKVTEKGKYVELRCDPISGHTALYWYRQSLGQGPEFLIYFQGTGAADDSGLPNDRFFAVRPEGSVSTLKIQRTERGDSAVYLCASSTPSGGANTQYFGPGTRLTVL.